The rows below give T cell receptor beta chains drawn from one sample of a study of T cell responses to AZD1222 COVID-19 vaccine. Sequencing used immunoSEQ multiplex PCR; TCRdb keeps in-frame clones, though not all of them. The table has 95,000 to 150,000 clones, approximately 89% seen once. Sequences were derived from peripheral blood, sampled on day 0 of AZD1222 vaccination. These receptors all stem from an adult in good health. Both conserved end residues are part of each CDR3. D genes are given only for firm matches. The size field is filled for only some rows; it gives once, few, many or a size class.

size,J,V,D,length,CDR3,DNA
once,TRBJ1-2,TRBV3-1/TRBV3-2,-,13,CASSQGQHYGYTF,TGTGCCAGCAGCCAGGGACAACACTATGGCTACACCTTC
-,TRBJ1-5,TRBV6-1,-,13,CASSEAGAQPQHF,TGTGCCAGCAGTGAAGCGGGTGCACAGCCCCAGCATTTT
-,TRBJ2-7,TRBV11-3,-,14,CASSLIVSQHEQYF,TGTGCCAGCAGCTTGATCGTGTCACAGCACGAGCAGTACTTC
few,TRBJ1-3,TRBV30,-,13,CAWSTTSGNTIYF,TGTGCCTGGAGTACGACTTCTGGAAACACCATATATTTT
-,TRBJ2-5,TRBV7-3,-,14,CASSFGGGKETQYF,TGTGCCAGCAGCTTTGGAGGGGGCAAGGAGACCCAGTACTTC
-,TRBJ2-1,TRBV2,TRBD2,14,CASSEGLAGVEQFF,TGTGCCAGCAGTGAAGGACTAGCGGGAGTTGAGCAGTTCTTC
-,TRBJ2-5,TRBV7-2,TRBD2,15,CASSPVWGGQETQYF,TGTGCCAGCAGCCCCGTATGGGGGGGCCAAGAGACCCAGTACTTC
-,TRBJ2-3,TRBV18,-,13,CASLDGYTDTQYF,TGTGCCAGCCTGGACGGCTACACAGATACGCAGTATTTT
-,TRBJ2-7,TRBV5-6,-,13,CASSLRGPYEQYF,TGTGCCAGCAGCTTGCGGGGTCCCTACGAGCAGTACTTC
-,TRBJ2-7,TRBV28,-,16,CASSPRGPTTVYEQYF,TGTGCCAGCAGTCCCAGGGGACCCACTACAGTTTACGAGCAGTACTTC
-,TRBJ1-2,TRBV29-1,TRBD1,11,CSAWTGNGYTF,TGCAGCGCCTGGACAGGGAATGGCTACACCTTC
-,TRBJ2-3,TRBV10-3,TRBD2,16,CAISGGTSGVTDTQYF,TGTGCCATCAGTGGGGGGACTAGCGGGGTCACAGATACGCAGTATTTT
-,TRBJ2-7,TRBV19,-,14,CATSGTQYHYEQYF,TGTGCCACATCCGGGACACAATATCACTACGAGCAGTACTTC
-,TRBJ1-2,TRBV30,-,14,CAWSAGLLTGGYTF,TGTGCCTGGAGTGCGGGACTCTTAACTGGGGGCTACACCTTC
-,TRBJ1-5,TRBV28,TRBD1,18,CASSWDRVSMSSNQPQHF,TGTGCCAGCAGTTGGGACAGGGTTTCGATGAGTTCAAATCAGCCCCAGCATTTT
-,TRBJ1-5,TRBV14,-,18,CASSQDGKPRDTGQPQHF,TGTGCCAGCAGCCAAGATGGAAAACCAAGGGATACGGGTCAGCCCCAGCATTTT
-,TRBJ1-2,TRBV18,TRBD1,17,CASSRGPGQGAIYGYTF,TGTGCCAGCTCACGGGGACCGGGACAGGGGGCGATCTATGGCTACACCTTC
-,TRBJ2-7,TRBV6-4,TRBD2,12,CASISGTYEQYF,TGTGCCAGCATAAGCGGGACCTACGAGCAGTACTTC
few,TRBJ1-5,TRBV2,-,14,CASSLDRLNQPQHF,TGTGCCAGCAGCCTTGACAGGCTTAATCAGCCCCAGCATTTT
-,TRBJ1-5,TRBV19,-,13,CASSNLDGQPQHF,TGTGCCAGTAGTAACCTCGACGGGCAGCCCCAGCATTTT
once,TRBJ2-2,TRBV6-1,TRBD1,17,CASSAMTGRYNTGELFF,TGTGCCAGCAGTGCCATGACAGGGCGGTATAACACCGGGGAGCTGTTTTTT
-,TRBJ1-6,TRBV13,TRBD1,14,CASSRDRGQSPLHF,TGTGCCAGCAGCCGGGACAGGGGGCAGTCACCCCTCCACTTT
-,TRBJ1-1,TRBV4-2,-,15,CASSQNGRFAGIAFF,TGTGCCAGCAGCCAGAATGGGAGATTCGCGGGAATTGCTTTCTTT
-,TRBJ1-4,TRBV27,-,14,CASSFSGTYEKLFF,TGTGCCAGCAGTTTTAGCGGGACATATGAAAAACTGTTTTTT
-,TRBJ1-1,TRBV7-9,TRBD1,16,CASSAPGQGVFTEAFF,TGTGCCAGCAGCGCCCCGGGACAGGGAGTCTTCACTGAAGCTTTCTTT
once,TRBJ1-3,TRBV29-1,TRBD1,16,CSVSGAQTGAGNTIYF,TGCAGCGTGTCGGGGGCCCAAACAGGGGCGGGAAACACCATATATTTT
-,TRBJ2-7,TRBV6-5,-,12,CASSYRDTQQYF,TGTGCCAGCAGTTACAGGGACACTCAGCAGTACTTC
-,TRBJ1-1,TRBV5-1,TRBD1,14,CASSVGQVGTEAFF,TGCGCCAGCAGCGTAGGACAGGTTGGGACTGAAGCTTTCTTT
once,TRBJ1-3,TRBV4-2,-,17,CASSQEATGASGNTIYF,TGTGCCAGCAGCCAAGAGGCGACCGGGGCCTCTGGAAACACCATATATTTT
-,TRBJ2-7,TRBV5-4,-,16,CASSLGKGNMGYEQYF,TGTGCCAGCAGCTTGGGAAAAGGGAACATGGGCTACGAGCAGTACTTC
-,TRBJ1-5,TRBV15,-,12,CATSSSDQPQHF,TGTGCCACCTCTTCTTCTGATCAGCCCCAGCATTTT
-,TRBJ2-2,TRBV28,TRBD2,15,CASVSGTMETGELFF,TGTGCCAGCGTTAGCGGGACCATGGAGACCGGGGAGCTGTTTTTT
-,TRBJ2-1,TRBV5-1,-,16,CASSSRTRRSYNEQFF,TGCGCCAGCAGCTCCCGAACCAGGCGCTCCTACAATGAGCAGTTCTTC
-,TRBJ1-3,TRBV19,-,14,CASTLAPSGNTIYF,TGTGCCAGTACTTTAGCACCCTCTGGAAACACCATATATTTT
once,TRBJ1-2,TRBV7-2,-,15,CASSFIGVGNYGYTF,TGTGCCAGCAGCTTCATCGGGGTCGGGAACTATGGCTACACCTTC
-,TRBJ1-2,TRBV5-4,-,16,CASHPIGEGSNYGYTF,TGTGCCAGTCACCCCATCGGGGAAGGGTCTAACTATGGCTACACCTTC
-,TRBJ2-1,TRBV5-1,-,15,CASRPSVGASNEQFF,TGCGCCAGCAGACCGTCGGTGGGGGCGAGCAATGAGCAGTTCTTC
-,TRBJ1-3,TRBV7-2,-,15,CASSFRPSQGNTIYF,TGTGCCAGCAGCTTTAGGCCTTCACAAGGAAACACCATATATTTT
-,TRBJ1-6,TRBV5-8,TRBD1,19,CASPVGPGQVRSYNSPLHF,TGTGCCAGCCCCGTAGGTCCGGGACAGGTGCGCTCCTATAATTCACCCCTCCACTTT
-,TRBJ1-5,TRBV7-9,-,12,CASSRVNQPQHF,TGTGCCAGCAGCCGGGTCAATCAGCCCCAGCATTTT
-,TRBJ1-6,TRBV4-1,-,17,CASSQVPGTEYNSPLHF,TGCGCCAGCAGCCAAGTACCTGGGACTGAGTATAATTCACCCCTCCACTTT
-,TRBJ1-1,TRBV3-1/TRBV3-2,TRBD1,15,CASSQERQGASEAFF,TGTGCCAGCAGCCAAGAGAGACAGGGGGCCTCTGAAGCTTTCTTT
-,TRBJ2-2,TRBV27,TRBD2,15,CASSSTSGGDGELFF,TGTGCCAGCAGTTCAACTAGCGGGGGTGACGGGGAGCTGTTTTTT
-,TRBJ2-2,TRBV5-1,-,14,CASSGGANTGELFF,TGCGCCAGCAGCGGCGGGGCGAACACCGGGGAGCTGTTTTTT
-,TRBJ2-2,TRBV4-2,-,14,CASSQHGVGGELFF,TGTGCCAGCAGCCAGCACGGAGTGGGCGGGGAGCTGTTTTTT